This T cell receptor (beta chain) was sequenced for a study of cytotoxic CD8 clonotypes in ibrutinib-treated CLL (dated by TCRdb to the early 2020s). Looking at the study overall: The cohort included roughly 15 treatment-naive and under 13 relapsed/refractory patients; around 18 were IGHV unmutated. Response samples were taken after a median of approximately 12 months on treatment, ranging from about 6 to 40 months. Of the 90 or so participants in the trial, about 25 had longitudinal samples available. An average of around 250,000 productive templates and approximately 91,000 productive rearrangements was obtained per sample. Responses were partial in around 25 patients and complete in 2; after median 68 months follow-up, about 14 stayed in remission and about twelve progressed. Cryopreserved peripheral blood mononuclear cells were obtained before treatment, at response, and at either sustained remission or disease progression.

A note on this clone: The specificity of this receptor is unknown. No per-base quality is available; no much larger clone lies one base away.

Trimming at the junction amounts to 4 bases on V and 3 bases on J, and the germline ends lie 12 bases apart. Spanning cysteine to phenylalanine, the CDR3 consists of 14 amino acids. Kept here is only the CDR3 DNA, which spans 42 bases and is read in frame from base 1. CDR1 and CDR2, looked up from the germline V gene, are LGHNA and YSLEER. The goal of deep resolution MiSeq sequencing was a depth between 1 in 1 million and 1 in 200,000 T cells, and coverage averaged 10x per clonotype. The immunoSEQ hsTCRB Kit was used to generate TCR beta libraries. In the paper's pipeline: ImmunoSEQ Data Assistant and ImmunoSEQ Analyzer were used for data analysis, and V, D and J genes were assigned according to IMGT definitions. Clonality, which ranges from 0 to 1, was calculated by subtracting the normalized Shannon entropy of productive rearrangement frequencies from one. Only overrepresented clonotypes making up at least 0.05% of each patient's repertoire were included in the public clonotype analysis. Repertoires from approximately 12 age-matched healthy donors in immuneACCESS were used as clonality controls. The immuneACCESS repertoire file appears here via TCRdb, limited to in-frame rearrangements. These files lack a portion of the clones; in checked studies, under half of the deficit traces to unresolved V genes, and the cause of the others is not known. V, J and clone size were drawn from that table, and D and trimming were deduced from the DNA. For this sample the table gives approximately 330,000 clones, of which roughly 85% were detected only once. The leading ten clones occupy about 6.7% of the sample.

For TCR beta library preparation, roughly 2.2 micrograms of genomic DNA were isolated from cryopreserved PBMCs. Longitudinal blood samples from CLL patients receiving ibrutinib monotherapy were subjected to high-throughput TCR beta sequencing. The patients took part in an open-label, single-center phase 2 trial of ibrutinib monotherapy. What the authors observed across the whole study: Sampling times were not matched between patients in sustained remission and patients whose disease was progressing, and lymph node repertoires were not examined. At ibrutinib response clonality went up, during sustained remission it held steady, and at progression it dropped back toward baseline. Baseline clonality exceeded that of age-matched healthy donors and correlated strongly with circulating CD8+ T-cell counts. Public clonotypes were rare and either contracted or stayed stable during treatment, and the rise in clonality at ibrutinib response reflected the expansion of private clonotypes.

Here the sequenced sample was PBMCs, taken before ibrutinib treatment. The rearranged segments are TRBV4-3 and TRBJ1-2; TRBD1 is perhaps the D gene, given 6 matching bases. The source is a human donor with chronic lymphocytic leukemia. Here the CDR3 is given as CASSPSSGDYGYTF. The DNA sequence reads TGCGCCAGCAGCCCCAGCTCAGGGGACTATGGCTACACCTTC.